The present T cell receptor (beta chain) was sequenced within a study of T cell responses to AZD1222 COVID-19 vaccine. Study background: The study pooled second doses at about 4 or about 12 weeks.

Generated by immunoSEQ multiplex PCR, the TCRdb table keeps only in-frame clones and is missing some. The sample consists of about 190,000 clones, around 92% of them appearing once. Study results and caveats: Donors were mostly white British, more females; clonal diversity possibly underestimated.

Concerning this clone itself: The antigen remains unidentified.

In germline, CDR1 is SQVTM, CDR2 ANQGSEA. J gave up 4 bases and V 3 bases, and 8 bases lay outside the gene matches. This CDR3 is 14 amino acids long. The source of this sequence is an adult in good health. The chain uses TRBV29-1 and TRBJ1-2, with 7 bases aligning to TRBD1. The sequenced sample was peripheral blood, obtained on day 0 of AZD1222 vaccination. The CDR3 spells CSVESRGPSYGYTF. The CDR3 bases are TGCAGCGTTGAGAGTAGGGGGCCGAGCTATGGCTACACCTTC.